The 12 T cell receptor beta chains in this list originate from one sample, sequenced in a study of T cell clones after liver transplantation. This table comes from immunoSEQ multiplex PCR, and its TCRdb copy is limited to in-frame clones, with some not included. The sample holds roughly 70,000 clones, 80% seen once. The input for sequencing was CD4+ T cells from blood, taken before liver transplant. Every receptor here comes from a human donor who received a liver transplant.

This clone came up once. The gene calls are TRBV15 and TRBJ2-7; TRBD1 matches 7 bases. Trimming took 5 bases from V and 6 from J; bases not matched to a gene: 7. There are 13 residues in the CDR3. Germline loops: CDR1 LNHNV, CDR2 YYDKDF (reference sequence). This CDR3 reads CATSSRTGGEQYF. CDR3 in DNA: TGTGCCACCAGCTCCCGGACAGGCGGCGAGCAGTACTTC.

The rearrangement joins TRBV9 to TRBJ1-2, with TRBD1 matching over 8 bases. Germline CDR1 reads SGDLS; CDR2 reads YYNGEE. The CDR3 length is 15 residues. Trimming removed 4 bases from V and 4 bases from J; junction bases left unmatched: 9. CDR3 loop: CASSPQGASGYGYTF. The CDR3 DNA sequence: TGTGCCAGCAGCCCCCAGGGGGCCTCTGGCTATGGCTACACCTTC.

This clone was observed a handful of times. The CDR3 protein is CASSPALSYGNTGELFF. The DNA of the CDR3 is TGCGCCAGCAGCCCCGCCCTGAGCTACGGGAACACCGGGGAGCTGTTTTTT. The chain is built from TRBV5-1 and TRBJ2-2, with D hard to call. V shed 4 bases and J shed 1 base, with 17 bases lying between them. Per germline, CDR1 SGHRS and CDR2 YFSETQ. The CDR3 spans 17 residues.

The chain joins TRBV28 to TRBJ2-7; D unclear. CDR1 is MDHEN and CDR2 is SYDVKM in the germline V gene. The CDR3 is 12 amino acids. With 5 bases removed from V and 9 bases from J, the gap between germline ends came to 14 bases. CDR3 loop: CASSPNMGGQYF. CDR3 DNA: TGTGCCAGCAGTCCGAACATGGGTGGGCAGTACTTC.

The chain couples TRBV12-5 to TRBJ2-2; unclear D gene. This CDR3 has 12 residues. Trimming left V 1 base short and J 5 bases short, with 2 bases between. CDR1 LGHNT and CDR2 FRNRAP come from the germline V gene. The CDR3 DNA sequence: TGTGCTAGTGGTTTGGCGACCGGGGAGCTGTTTTTT. Its translation: CASGLATGELFF.

The table lists this clone with a count of one. The chain has TRBV6-5 and TRBJ2-1; D tentatively reads TRBD1 or TRBD2 (6 bases each). This CDR3 region has 15 residues. Germline-derived CDR1 and CDR2 are MNHEY and SVGAGI. With 5 bases removed from V and 4 bases from J, the gap between germline ends came to 15 bases. The CDR3, as DNA: TGTGCCAGCAGTCGGAGGGGGGCTAGGTACAATGAGCAGTTCTTC. As protein: CASSRRGARYNEQFF.

The CDR3 spells CASSLGQPTDTQYF. The CDR3 DNA sequence: TGTGCCAGCAGCTTGGGACAGCCCACAGATACGCAGTATTTT. The chain links TRBV7-3 to TRBJ2-3; 7 bases are a match to TRBD1. V dropped 3 bases and J dropped 2; count of bases not matched to a gene: 2. The germline V gene encodes CDR1 SGHTA and CDR2 FQGTGA. The CDR3 contains 14 residues.

The chain combines TRBV6-5 with TRBJ2-5; 11 bases match TRBD1. V trimming: 2 bases; J trimming: 4 bases; junction bases outside the gene matches: 3. Germline V CDR1 and CDR2: MNHEY, SVGAGI. The CDR3 is 15 amino acids. DNA of the CDR3: TGTGCCAGCAGTTACGCCGGGACAGGGGGAGAGACCCAGTACTTC. It specifies CASSYAGTGGETQYF.

This clone was counted only a few times. The chain carries TRBV6-6 and TRBJ1-2, with TRBD1 identical over 10 bases. The V gene end was trimmed by 2 bases and the J gene end by 8 bases; junction bases not matched to a gene: 11. This CDR3 region has 16 residues. Germline-derived CDR1 and CDR2 are MNHNY and SVGAGI (reference sequence). The chain's CDR3 is CASSYPSRDRGRGYTF. Here the CDR3 DNA reads TGTGCCAGCAGTTACCCTTCTCGGGACAGGGGTAGAGGCTACACCTTC.

Comment on this clone: Other DNA sequences from this sample encode an identical CDR3 as well. The chain has TRBV5-1 and TRBJ1-1; D is ambiguous. CDR1 and CDR2 (germline): SGHRS, YFSETQ. V lost 0 bases and J 0 bases, leaving 9 bases between the germline ends. This CDR3 region has 15 residues. The CDR3 spells CASSLEATMNTEAFF. CDR3 DNA: TGCGCCAGCAGCTTGGAAGCCACAATGAACACTGAAGCTTTCTTT.

The chain combines TRBV29-1 with TRBJ2-1; either TRBD1 or TRBD2 may supply D (6 bases each). Germline CDR1 reads SQVTM; CDR2 reads ANQGSEA. The CDR3 has 15 amino acids. V lost 7 bases and J 8 bases, leaving 24 bases between the germline ends. The CDR3 DNA reads as TGCAGCGCTGGGGGGTGGGCACAGGGTAGCGATGAGCAGTTCTTC. This encodes CSAGGWAQGSDEQFF.

This rearrangement joins TRBV19 to TRBJ2-3, with 9 bases aligning to TRBD2. The CDR3 consists of 16 residues. Germline CDR1 reads LNHDA; CDR2 reads SQIVND (reference sequence). The trim removed 4 bases at V and 10 bases at J, leaving 15 bases unmatched. The CDR3 protein is CASSNRLAEPPLPQYF. The CDR3 bases are TGTGCCAGTAGTAACCGACTAGCGGAGCCTCCCCTCCCGCAGTATTTT.